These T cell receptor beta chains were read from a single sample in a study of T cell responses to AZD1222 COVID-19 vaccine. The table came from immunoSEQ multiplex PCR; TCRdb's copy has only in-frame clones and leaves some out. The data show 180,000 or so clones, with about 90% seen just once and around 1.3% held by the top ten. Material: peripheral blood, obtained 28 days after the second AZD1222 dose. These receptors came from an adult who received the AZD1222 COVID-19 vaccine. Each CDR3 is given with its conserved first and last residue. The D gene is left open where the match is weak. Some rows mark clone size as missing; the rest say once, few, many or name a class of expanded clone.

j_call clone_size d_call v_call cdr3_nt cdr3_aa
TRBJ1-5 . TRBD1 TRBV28 TGTGCCAGCAGTTACACCGGGACAGGGGGCAGCAATCAGCCCCAGCATTTT CASSYTGTGGSNQPQHF
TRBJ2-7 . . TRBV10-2 TGCGCCAGTAGGGACACGGTGGTCGAGCAGTACTTC CASRDTVVEQYF
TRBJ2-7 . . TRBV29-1 TGCAGCGTTACAGATTACGAGCAGTACTTC CSVTDYEQYF
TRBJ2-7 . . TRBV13 TGTGCCAGCAGCTCGCGACGAGGGCCTAGGGAGCAGTACTTC CASSSRRGPREQYF
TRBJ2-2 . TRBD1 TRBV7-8 TGTGCCAGCAGCCCAAGGACAGGGGACACCGGGGAGCTGTTTTTT CASSPRTGDTGELFF
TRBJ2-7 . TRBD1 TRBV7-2 TGTGCCAGCAGCTTAGTAGCAGGGGGCACCTCGGGGGAGCAGTACTTC CASSLVAGGTSGEQYF
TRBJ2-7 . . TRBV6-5 TGTGCCAGCAGTTACTCCCCTGGGGGTGGCCCCTACGAGCAGTACTTC CASSYSPGGGPYEQYF
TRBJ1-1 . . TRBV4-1 TGCGCCAGCACCGCCGGGGTAATGAACACTGAAGCTTTCTTT CASTAGVMNTEAFF
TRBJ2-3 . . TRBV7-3 TGTGCCAGCAGCTGGGGCAGCACAGATACGCAGTATTTT CASSWGSTDTQYF
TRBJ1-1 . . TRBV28 TGTGCCAGCAGTCGAGGCGGGGCCCCGAACACTGAAGCTTTCTTT CASSRGGAPNTEAFF
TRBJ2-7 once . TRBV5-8 TGTGCCAGCAGCTATTTCTCCGGGACAAAGGGCTCCGAGCAGTACTTC CASSYFSGTKGSEQYF
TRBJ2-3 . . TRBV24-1 TGTGCCACCAGGTCCCGGGTAGATACGCAGTATTTT CATRSRVDTQYF
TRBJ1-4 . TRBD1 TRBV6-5 TGTGCCAGCACCAAAGGACAGGGCGGAAAACTGTTTTTT CASTKGQGGKLFF
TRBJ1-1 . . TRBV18 TGTGCCAGCTCACCGCAGACGGACCCGAACACTGAAGCTTTCTTT CASSPQTDPNTEAFF
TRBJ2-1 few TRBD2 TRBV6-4 TGTGCCAGCAGTGAATCCGGGGGGGCCCCCAATGAGCAGTTCTTC CASSESGGAPNEQFF
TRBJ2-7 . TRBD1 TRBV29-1 TGCAGCGTTGAAGATTGGGGGACAGTTCCCTACGAGCAGTACTTC CSVEDWGTVPYEQYF
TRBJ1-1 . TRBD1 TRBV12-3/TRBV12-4 TGTGCCAGCAGTCCTACAGCGACAGGGCAAGCTTTCTTT CASSPTATGQAFF
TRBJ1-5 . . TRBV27 TGTGCCAGCAGTACCACGGACGGAAGCAATCAGCCCCAGCATTTT CASSTTDGSNQPQHF
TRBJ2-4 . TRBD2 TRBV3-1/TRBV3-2 TGTGCCAGCAGCCAAGGGGGGAGGGCCCCCATTCAGTACTTC CASSQGGRAPIQYF
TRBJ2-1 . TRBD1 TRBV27 TGTGCCGGCGGACAGGGAAAGCCTTTGGCCTACAATGAGCAGTTCTTC CAGGQGKPLAYNEQFF
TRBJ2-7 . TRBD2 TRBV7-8 TGTGCCAGCAGCCATACTAGCGGGGGATCCTACGAGCAGTACTTC CASSHTSGGSYEQYF
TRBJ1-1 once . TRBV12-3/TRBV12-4 TGTGCCAGCAGTTTTCTGGGGGAGTCTGAAGCTTTCTTT CASSFLGESEAFF
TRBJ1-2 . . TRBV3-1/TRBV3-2 TGTGCCAGCAGCCCTAGGGGCCAGAAAGTCTATGGCTACACCTTC CASSPRGQKVYGYTF
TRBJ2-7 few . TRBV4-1 TGCGCCAGCAGCCAAGCATGGGGTAGCGGACCCTACGAGCAGTACTTC CASSQAWGSGPYEQYF
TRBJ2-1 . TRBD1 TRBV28 TGTGCCAGCAGAGAATCGACAGGGGACTCCTACAATGAGCAGTTCTTC CASRESTGDSYNEQFF
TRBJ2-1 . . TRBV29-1 TGCAGCGTTGAGGTAGCGGACTCCTACAATGAGCAGTTCTTC CSVEVADSYNEQFF
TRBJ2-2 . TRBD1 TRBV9 TGTGCCAGCAGCGTAGAACAGGGGGCCGGGGAGCTGTTTTTT CASSVEQGAGELFF